This T cell receptor beta chain was captured in a study of blood T cell repertoires in COVID-19. Study background: PBMCs, B-cell-depleted T cells, or T cells were the source of the cDNA or gDNA that made up the material.

Clones were read by immunoSEQ multiplex PCR, and TCRdb kept only the in-frame ones, dropping some. This table holds about 220,000 clones, 70% to 90% found once. Germline loops: CDR1 MGHRA, CDR2 YSYEKL. Trimming removed 1 base from V and 3 bases from J; junction bases left unmatched: 5. This CDR3 region has 17 residues. The chain has TRBV4-1 and TRBJ2-7, with 14 bases that match TRBD2. The receptor was derived from a human donor in a cohort sampled during active COVID-19. Sample: peripheral blood. In nucleotides, the CDR3 is TGCGCCAGCAGCCAAGGACTAGCGGGAGGGCCCGGCTACGAGCAGTACTTC. Translation gives CASSQGLAGGPGYEQYF.